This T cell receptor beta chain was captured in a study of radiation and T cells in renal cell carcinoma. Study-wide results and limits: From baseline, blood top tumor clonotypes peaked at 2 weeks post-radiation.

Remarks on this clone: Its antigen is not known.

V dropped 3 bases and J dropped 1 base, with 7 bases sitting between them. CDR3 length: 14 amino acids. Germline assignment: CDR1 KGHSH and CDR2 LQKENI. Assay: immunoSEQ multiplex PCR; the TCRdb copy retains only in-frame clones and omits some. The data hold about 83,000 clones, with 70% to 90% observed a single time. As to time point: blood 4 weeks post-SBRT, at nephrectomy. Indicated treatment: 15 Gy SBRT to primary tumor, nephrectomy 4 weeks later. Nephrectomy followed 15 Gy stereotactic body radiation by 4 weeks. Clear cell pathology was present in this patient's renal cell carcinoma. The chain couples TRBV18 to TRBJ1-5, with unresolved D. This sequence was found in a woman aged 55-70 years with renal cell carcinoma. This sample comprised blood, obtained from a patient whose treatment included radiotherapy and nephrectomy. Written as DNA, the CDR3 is TGTGCCAGCTCACCCAGCGCGAGCAATCAGCCCCAGCATTTT. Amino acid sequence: CASSPSASNQPQHF.